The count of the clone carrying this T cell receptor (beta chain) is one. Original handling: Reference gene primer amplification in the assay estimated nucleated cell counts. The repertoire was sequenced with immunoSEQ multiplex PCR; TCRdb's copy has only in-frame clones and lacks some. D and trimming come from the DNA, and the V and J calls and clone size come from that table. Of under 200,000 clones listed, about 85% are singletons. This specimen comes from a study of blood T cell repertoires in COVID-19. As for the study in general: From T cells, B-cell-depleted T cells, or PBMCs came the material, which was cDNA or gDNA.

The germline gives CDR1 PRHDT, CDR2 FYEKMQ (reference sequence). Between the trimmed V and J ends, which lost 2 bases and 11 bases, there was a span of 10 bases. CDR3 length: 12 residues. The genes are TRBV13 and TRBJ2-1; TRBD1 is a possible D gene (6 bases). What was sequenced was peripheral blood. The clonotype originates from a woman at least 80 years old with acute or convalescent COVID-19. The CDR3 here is CASSLTGTQQFF. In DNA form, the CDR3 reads TGTGCCAGCAGCTTAACCGGGACACAGCAGTTCTTC. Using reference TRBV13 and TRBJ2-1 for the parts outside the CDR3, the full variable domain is AAGVIQSPRHLIKEKRETATLKCYPIPRHDTVYWYQQGPGQDPQFLISFYEKMQSDKGSIPDRFSAQQFSDYHSELNMSSLELGDSALYFCASSLTGTQQFFGPGTRLTVL.